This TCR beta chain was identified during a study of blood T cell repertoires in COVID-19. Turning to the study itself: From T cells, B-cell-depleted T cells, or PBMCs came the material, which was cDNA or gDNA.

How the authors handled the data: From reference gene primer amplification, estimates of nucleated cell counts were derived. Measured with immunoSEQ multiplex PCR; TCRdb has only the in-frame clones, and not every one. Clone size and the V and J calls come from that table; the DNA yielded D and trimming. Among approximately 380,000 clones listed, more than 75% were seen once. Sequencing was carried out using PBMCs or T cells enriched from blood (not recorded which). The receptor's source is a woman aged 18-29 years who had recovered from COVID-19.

The CDR3 loop is CATLDYAAPNYGYTF. The CDR3 region has the DNA TGTGCCACCTTGGATTACGCGGCCCCTAACTATGGCTACACCTTC. The chain recombines TRBV19 with TRBJ1-2; D call uncertain. The germline gives CDR1 LNHDA, CDR2 SQIVND (reference sequence). This CDR3 has 15 amino acids. The ends were cut back, 10 bases at V and 0 bases at J, with 18 bases in the middle.